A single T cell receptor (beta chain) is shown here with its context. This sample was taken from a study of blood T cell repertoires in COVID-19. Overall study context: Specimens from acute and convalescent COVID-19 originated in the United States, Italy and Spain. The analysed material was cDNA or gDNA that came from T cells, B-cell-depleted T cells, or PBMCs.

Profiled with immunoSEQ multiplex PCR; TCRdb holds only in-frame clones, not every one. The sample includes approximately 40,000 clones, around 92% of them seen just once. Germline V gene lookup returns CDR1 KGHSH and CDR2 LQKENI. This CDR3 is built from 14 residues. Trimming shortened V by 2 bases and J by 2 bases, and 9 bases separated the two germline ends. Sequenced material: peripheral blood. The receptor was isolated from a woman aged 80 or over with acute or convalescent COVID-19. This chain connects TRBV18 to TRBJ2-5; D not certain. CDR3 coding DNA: TGTGCCAGCTCACCAGGGCTTATTCAAGAGACCCAGTACTTC. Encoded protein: CASSPGLIQETQYF.